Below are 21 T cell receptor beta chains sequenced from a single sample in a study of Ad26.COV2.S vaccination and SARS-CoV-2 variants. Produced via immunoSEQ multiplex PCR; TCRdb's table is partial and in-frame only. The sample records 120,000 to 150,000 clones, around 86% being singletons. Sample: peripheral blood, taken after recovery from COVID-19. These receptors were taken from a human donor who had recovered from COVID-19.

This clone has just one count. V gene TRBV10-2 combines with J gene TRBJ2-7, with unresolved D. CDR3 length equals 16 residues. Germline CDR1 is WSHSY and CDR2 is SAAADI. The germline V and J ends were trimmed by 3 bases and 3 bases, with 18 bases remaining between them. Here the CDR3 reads CASSDVPPQAGYEQYF. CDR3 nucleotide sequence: TGCGCCAGCAGTGATGTTCCCCCTCAAGCCGGCTACGAGCAGTACTTC.

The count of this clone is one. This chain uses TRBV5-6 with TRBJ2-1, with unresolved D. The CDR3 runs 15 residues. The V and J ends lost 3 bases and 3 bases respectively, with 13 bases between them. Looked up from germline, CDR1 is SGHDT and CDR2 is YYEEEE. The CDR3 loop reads CASSSQRAVYNEQFF. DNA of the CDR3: TGTGCCAGCAGCTCCCAACGGGCCGTCTACAATGAGCAGTTCTTC.

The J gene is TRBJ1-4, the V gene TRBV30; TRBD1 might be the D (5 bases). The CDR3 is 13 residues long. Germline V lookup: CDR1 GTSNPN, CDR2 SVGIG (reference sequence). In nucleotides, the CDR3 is TGTGCGACAGAGGGGAATCAGGACGGAAAACTGTTTTTT. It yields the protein CATEGNQDGKLFF.

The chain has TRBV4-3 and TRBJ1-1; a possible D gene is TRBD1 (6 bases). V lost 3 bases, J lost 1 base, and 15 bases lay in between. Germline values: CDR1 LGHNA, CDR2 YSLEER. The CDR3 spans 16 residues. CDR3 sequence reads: CASSQAIQGRNTEAFF. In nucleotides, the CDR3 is TGCGCCAGCAGCCAGGCCATTCAGGGGAGGAACACTGAAGCTTTCTTT.

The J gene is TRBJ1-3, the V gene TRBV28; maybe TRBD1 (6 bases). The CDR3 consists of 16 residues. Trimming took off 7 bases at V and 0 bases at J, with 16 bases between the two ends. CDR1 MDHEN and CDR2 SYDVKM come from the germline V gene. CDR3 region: CASNTQGLGSGNTIYF. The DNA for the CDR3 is TGTGCCAGCAATACTCAGGGGTTGGGCTCTGGAAACACCATATATTTT.

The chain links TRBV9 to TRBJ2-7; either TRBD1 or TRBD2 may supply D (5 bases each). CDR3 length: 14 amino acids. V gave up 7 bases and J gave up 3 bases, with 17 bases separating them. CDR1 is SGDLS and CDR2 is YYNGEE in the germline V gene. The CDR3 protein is CASGDGTLGYEQYF. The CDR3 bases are TGTGCCAGCGGTGACGGGACCCTCGGCTACGAGCAGTACTTC.

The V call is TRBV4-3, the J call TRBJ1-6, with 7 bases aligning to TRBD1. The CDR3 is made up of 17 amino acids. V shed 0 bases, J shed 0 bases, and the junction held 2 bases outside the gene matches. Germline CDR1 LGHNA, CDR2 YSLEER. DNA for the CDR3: TGCGCCAGCAGCCAAGACCGGGACAGCTCCTATAATTCACCCCTCCACTTT. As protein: CASSQDRDSSYNSPLHF.

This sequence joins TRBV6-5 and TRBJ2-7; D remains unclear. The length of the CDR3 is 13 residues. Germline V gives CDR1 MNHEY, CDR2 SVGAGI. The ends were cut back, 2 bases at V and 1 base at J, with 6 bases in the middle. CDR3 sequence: CASSYLLSYEQYF. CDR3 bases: TGTGCCAGCAGTTACCTACTATCCTACGAGCAGTACTTC.

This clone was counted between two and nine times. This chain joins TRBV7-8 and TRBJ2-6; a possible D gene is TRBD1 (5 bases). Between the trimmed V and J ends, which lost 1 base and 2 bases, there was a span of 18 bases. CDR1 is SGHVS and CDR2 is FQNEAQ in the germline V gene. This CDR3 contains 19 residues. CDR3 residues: CASSLGAGRLDPGANVLTF. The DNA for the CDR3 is TGTGCCAGCAGCTTAGGGGCAGGGCGGCTTGACCCTGGGGCCAACGTCCTGACTTTC.

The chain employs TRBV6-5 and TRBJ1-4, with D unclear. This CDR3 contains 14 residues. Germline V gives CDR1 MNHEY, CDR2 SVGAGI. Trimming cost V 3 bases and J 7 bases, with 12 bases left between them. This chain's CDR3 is CASSYTEEGEKLFF. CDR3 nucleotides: TGTGCCAGCAGTTATACCGAGGAGGGTGAAAAACTGTTTTTT.

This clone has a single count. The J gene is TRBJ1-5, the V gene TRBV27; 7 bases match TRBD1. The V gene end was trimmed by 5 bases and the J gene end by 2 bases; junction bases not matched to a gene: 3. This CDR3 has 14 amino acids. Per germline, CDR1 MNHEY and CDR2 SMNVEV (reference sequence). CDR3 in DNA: TGTGCCAGCAGTGCCGACAGGGGCAATCAGCCCCAGCATTTT. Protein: CASSADRGNQPQHF.

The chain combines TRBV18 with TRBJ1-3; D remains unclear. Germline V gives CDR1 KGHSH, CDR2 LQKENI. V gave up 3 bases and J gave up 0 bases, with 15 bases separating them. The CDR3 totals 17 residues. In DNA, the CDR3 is TGTGCCAGCTCACCGGGGAGCTCCGGCTTCTCTGGAAACACCATATATTTT. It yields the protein CASSPGSSGFSGNTIYF.

CDR3 in amino acids: CASSLGRFTAGGPGDTQYF. The CDR3 DNA reads TGTGCCAGCAGCTTAGGCCGTTTCACGGCGGGGGGGCCTGGAGATACGCAGTATTTT. The J gene is TRBJ2-3, the V gene TRBV13; 9 bases align to TRBD2. This CDR3 contains 19 residues. V lost 0 bases, J lost 5 bases, and 15 bases stayed unmatched. Germline V CDR1 and CDR2: PRHDT, FYEKMQ (reference sequence). Based on the CDR3 plus reference TRBV13 and TRBJ2-3, the full variable domain is AAGVIQSPRHLIKEKRETATLKCYPIPRHDTVYWYQQGPGQDPQFLISFYEKMQSDKGSIPDRFSAQQFSDYHSELNMSSLELGDSALYFCASSLGRFTAGGPGDTQYFGPGTRLTVL.

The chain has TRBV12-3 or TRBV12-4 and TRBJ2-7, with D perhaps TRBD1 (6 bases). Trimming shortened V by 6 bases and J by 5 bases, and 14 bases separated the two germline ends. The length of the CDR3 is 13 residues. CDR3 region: CASSPIRGNEQYF. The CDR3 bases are TGTGCCAGCAGCCCCATCAGGGGAAACGAGCAGTACTTC.

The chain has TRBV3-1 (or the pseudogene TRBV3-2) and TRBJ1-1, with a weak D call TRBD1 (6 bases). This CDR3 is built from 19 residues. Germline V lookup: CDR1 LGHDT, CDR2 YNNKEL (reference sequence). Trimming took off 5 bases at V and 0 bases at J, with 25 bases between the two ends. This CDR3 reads CASSAGALGTHTMNTEAFF. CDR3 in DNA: TGTGCCAGCAGCGCAGGGGCCCTGGGGACCCACACCATGAACACTGAAGCTTTCTTT.

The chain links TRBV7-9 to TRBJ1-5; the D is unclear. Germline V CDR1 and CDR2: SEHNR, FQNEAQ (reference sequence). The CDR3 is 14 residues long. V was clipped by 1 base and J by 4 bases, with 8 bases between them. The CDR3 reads CASSLDVGNQPQHF. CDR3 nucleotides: TGTGCCAGCAGCTTAGATGTGGGGAATCAGCCCCAGCATTTT.

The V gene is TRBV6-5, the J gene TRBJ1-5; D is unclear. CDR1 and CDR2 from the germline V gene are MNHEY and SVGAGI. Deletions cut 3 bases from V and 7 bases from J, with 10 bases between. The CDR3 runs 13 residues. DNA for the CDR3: TGTGCCAGCAGTTATCAGAAGGGCCAGCCCCAGCATTTT. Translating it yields CASSYQKGQPQHF.

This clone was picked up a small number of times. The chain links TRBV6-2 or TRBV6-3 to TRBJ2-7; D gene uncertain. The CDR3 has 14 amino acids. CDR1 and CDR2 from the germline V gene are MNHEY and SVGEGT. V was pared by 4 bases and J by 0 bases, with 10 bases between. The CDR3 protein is CASSFNPDSYEQYF. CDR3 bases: TGTGCCAGCAGTTTCAATCCGGACTCCTACGAGCAGTACTTC.

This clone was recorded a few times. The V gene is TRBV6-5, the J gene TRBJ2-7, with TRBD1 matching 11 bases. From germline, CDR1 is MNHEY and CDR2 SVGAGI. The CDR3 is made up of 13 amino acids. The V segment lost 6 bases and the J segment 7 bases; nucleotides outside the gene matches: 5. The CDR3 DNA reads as TGTGCCAGCAGAAGGACAGGGGGCGCTGAGCAGTACTTC. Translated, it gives CASRRTGGAEQYF.

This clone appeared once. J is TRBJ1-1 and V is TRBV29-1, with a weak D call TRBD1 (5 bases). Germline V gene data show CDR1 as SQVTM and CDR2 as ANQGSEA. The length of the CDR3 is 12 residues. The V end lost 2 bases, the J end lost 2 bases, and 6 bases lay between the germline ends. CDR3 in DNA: TGCAGCGTTGAACAGGGAAACACTGAAGCTTTCTTT. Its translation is CSVEQGNTEAFF.

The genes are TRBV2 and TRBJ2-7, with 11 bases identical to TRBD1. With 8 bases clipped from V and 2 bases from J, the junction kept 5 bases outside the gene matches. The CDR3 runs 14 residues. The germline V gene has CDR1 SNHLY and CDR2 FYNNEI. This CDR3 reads CASASGQGAYEQYF. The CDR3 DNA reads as TGTGCCAGCGCTTCGGGACAGGGGGCCTACGAGCAGTACTTC.